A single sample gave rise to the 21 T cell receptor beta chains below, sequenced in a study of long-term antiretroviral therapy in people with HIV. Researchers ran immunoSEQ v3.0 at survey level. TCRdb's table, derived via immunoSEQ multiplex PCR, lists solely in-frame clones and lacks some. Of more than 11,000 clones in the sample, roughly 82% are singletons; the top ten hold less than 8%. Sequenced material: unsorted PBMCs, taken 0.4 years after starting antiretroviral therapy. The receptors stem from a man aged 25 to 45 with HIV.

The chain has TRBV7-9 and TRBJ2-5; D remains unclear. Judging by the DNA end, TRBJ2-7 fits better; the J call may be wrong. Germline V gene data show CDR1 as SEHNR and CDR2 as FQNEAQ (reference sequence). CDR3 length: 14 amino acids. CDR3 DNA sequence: TGTGCCAGCGGGCTCCACCAGCCTTCTTACGAGCAGTACTTC. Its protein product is CASGLHQPSYEQYF.

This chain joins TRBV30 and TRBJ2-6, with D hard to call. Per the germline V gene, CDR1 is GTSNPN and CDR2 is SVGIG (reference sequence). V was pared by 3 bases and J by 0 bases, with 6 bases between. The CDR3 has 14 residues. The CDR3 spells CAWRRVSGANVLTF. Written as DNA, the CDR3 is TGTGCCTGGAGGCGTGTCTCTGGGGCCAACGTCCTGACTTTC. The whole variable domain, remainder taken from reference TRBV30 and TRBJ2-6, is SQTIHQWPATLVQPVGSPLSLECTVEGTSNPNLYWYRQAAGRGLQLLFYSVGIGQISSEVPQNLSASRPQDRQFILSSKKLLLSDSGFYLCAWRRVSGANVLTFGAGSRLTVL.

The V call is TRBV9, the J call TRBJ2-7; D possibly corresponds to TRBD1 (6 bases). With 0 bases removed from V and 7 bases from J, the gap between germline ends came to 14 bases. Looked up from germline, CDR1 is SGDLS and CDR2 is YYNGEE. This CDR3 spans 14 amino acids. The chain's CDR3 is CASSVEGDPQEQYF. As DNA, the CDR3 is TGTGCCAGCAGCGTAGAGGGGGACCCTCAGGAGCAGTACTTC. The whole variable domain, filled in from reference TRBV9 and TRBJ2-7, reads DSGVTQTPKHLITATGQRVTLRCSPRSGDLSVYWYQQSLDQGLQFLIQYYNGEERAKGNILERFSAQQFPDLHSELNLSSLELGDSALYFCASSVEGDPQEQYFGPGTRLTVT.

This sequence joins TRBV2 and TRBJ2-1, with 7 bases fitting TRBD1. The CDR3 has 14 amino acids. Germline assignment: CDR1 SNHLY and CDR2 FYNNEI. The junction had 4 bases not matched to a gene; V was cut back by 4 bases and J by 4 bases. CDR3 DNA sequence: TGTGCCAGCAGTGGCCGGGACAGTTACAATGAGCAGTTCTTC. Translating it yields CASSGRDSYNEQFF. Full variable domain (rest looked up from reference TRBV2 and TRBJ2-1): EPEVTQTPSHQVTQMGQEVILRCVPISNHLYFYWYRQILGQKVEFLVSFYNNEISEKSEIFDDQFSVERPDGSNFTLKIRSTKLEDSAMYFCASSGRDSYNEQFFGPGTRLTVL.

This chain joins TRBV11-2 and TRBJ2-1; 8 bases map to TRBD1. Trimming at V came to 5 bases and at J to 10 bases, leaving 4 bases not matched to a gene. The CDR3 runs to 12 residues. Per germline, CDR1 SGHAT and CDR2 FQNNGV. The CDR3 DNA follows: TGTGCCAGCAGCCAACGGACAGGGGAGCAGTTCTTC. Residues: CASSQRTGEQFF.

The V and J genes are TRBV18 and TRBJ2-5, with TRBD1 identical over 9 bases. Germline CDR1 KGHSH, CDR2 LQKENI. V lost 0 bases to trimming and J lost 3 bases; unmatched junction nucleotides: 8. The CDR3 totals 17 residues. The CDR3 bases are TGTGCCAGCTCACCACCTATCGTAGACAGGGGGGAAGAGACCCAGTACTTC. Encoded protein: CASSPPIVDRGEETQYF.

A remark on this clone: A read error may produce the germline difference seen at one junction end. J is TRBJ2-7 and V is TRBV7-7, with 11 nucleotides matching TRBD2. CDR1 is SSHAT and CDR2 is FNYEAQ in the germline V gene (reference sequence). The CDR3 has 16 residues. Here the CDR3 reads CASSPLAGGSSYEQYF. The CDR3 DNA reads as TGTGCTAGCAGCCCCTTAGCGGGAGGGAGCTCCTACGAGCAGTACTTC.

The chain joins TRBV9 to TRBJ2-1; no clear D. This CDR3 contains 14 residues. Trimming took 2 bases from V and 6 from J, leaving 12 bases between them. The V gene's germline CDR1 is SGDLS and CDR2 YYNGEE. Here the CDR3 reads CASSVLTDFNEQFF. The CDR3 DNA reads TGTGCCAGCAGCGTTCTAACCGACTTCAATGAGCAGTTCTTC.

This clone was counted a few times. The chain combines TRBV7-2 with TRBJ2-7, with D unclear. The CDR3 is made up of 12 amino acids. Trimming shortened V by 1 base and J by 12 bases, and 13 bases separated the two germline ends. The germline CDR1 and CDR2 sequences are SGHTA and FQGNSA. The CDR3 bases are TGTGCCAGCAGCTTAGATCAGGCAGTTCGGTACTTC. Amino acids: CASSLDQAVRYF.

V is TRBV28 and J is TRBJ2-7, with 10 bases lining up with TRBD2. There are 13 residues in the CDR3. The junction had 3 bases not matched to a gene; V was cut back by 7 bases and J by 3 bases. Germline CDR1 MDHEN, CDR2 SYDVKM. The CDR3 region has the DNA TGTGCCAGCACGACTAGCGGGTTCTACGAGCAGTACTTC. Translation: CASTTSGFYEQYF.

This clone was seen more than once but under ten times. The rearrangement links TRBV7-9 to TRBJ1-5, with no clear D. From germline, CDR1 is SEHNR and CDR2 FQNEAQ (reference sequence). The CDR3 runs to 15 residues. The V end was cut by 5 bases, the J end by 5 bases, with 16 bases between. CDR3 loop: CASSRSWRDDQPQHF. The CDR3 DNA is TGTGCCAGCAGCCGTTCGTGGAGGGATGATCAGCCCCAGCATTTT. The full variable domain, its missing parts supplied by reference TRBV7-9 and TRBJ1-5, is DTGVSQNPRHKITKRGQNVTFRCDPISEHNRLYWYRQTLGQGPEFLTYFQNEAQLEKSRLLSDRFSAERPKGSFSTLEIQRTEQGDSAMYLCASSRSWRDDQPQHFGDGTRLSIL.

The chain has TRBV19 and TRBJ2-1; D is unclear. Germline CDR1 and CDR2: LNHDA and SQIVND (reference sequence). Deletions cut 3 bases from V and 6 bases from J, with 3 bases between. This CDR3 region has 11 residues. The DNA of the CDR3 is TGTGCCAGTAGTATGGTCAATGAGCAGTTCTTC. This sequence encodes CASSMVNEQFF.

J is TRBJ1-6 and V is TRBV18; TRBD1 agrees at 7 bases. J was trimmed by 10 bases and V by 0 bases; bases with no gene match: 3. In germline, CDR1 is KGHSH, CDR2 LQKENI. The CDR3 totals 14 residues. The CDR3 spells CASSPPDRNSPLHF. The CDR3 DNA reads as TGTGCCAGCTCACCACCGGACAGGAACTCACCCCTCCACTTT. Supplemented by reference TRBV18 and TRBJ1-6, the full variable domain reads NAGVMQNPRHLVRRRGQEARLRCSPMKGHSHVYWYRQLPEEGLKFMVYLQKENIIDESGMPKERFSAEFPKEGPSILRIQQVVRGDSAAYFCASSPPDRNSPLHFGNGTRLTVT.

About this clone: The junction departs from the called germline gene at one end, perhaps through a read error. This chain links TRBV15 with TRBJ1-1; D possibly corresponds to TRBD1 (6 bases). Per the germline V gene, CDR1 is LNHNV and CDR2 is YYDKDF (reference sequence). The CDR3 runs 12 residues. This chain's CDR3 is CATSRDRNTGRF. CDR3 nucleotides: TGTGCCACCAGCAGAGATCGAAATACAGGGCGCTTT.

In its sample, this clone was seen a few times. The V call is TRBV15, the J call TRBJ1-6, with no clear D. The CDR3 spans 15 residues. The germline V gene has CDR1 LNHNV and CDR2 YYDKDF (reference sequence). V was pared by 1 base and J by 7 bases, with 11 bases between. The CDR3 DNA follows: TGTGCCACCAGCAGAGGCGGAACAGAGAATTCACCCCTCCACTTT. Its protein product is CATSRGGTENSPLHF.

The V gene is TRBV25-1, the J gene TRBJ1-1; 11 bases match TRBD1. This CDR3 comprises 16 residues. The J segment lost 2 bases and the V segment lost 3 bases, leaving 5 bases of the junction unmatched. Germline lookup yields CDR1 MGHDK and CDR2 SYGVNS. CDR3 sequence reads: CASSDPRTGGNTEAFF. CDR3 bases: TGTGCCAGCAGTGATCCCAGGACAGGGGGCAACACTGAAGCTTTCTTT.

The CDR3, as DNA: TGTGCCTGGACTACGGGGAAGAAACGCTACACCTTC. Residues: CAWTTGKKRYTF. The chain is built from TRBV30 and TRBJ1-2; no reliable D call. Trimming shortened V by 4 bases and J by 9 bases, and 15 bases separated the two germline ends. Germline V gene sequence: CDR1 GTSNPN, CDR2 SVGIG (reference sequence). The CDR3 sequence is 12 residues long.

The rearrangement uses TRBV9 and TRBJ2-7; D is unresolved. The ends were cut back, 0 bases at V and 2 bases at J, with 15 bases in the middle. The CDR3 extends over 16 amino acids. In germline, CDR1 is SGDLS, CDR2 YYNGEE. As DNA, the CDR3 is TGTGCCAGCAGCGTAGATCGCGCAGCGAAACCCTACGAGCAGTACTTC. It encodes CASSVDRAAKPYEQYF.

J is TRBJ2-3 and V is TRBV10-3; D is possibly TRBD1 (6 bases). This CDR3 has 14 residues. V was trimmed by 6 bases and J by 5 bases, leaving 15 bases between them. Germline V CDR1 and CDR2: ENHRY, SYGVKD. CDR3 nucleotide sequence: TGTGCCATCAGGGGCCCTGGGGGCTTAGATACGCAGTATTTT. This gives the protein CAIRGPGGLDTQYF.

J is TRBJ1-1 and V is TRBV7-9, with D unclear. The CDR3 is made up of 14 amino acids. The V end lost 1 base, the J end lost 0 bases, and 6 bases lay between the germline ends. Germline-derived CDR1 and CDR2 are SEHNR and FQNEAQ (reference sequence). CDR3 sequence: CASSLVAMNTEAFF. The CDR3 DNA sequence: TGTGCCAGCAGCTTAGTTGCGATGAACACTGAAGCTTTCTTT.

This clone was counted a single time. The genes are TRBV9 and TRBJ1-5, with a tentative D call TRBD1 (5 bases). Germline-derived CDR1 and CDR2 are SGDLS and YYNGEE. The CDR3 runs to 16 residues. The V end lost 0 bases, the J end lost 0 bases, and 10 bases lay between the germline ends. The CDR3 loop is CASSVGTGYSNQPQHF. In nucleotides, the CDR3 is TGTGCCAGCAGCGTAGGTACAGGCTATAGCAATCAGCCCCAGCATTTT.